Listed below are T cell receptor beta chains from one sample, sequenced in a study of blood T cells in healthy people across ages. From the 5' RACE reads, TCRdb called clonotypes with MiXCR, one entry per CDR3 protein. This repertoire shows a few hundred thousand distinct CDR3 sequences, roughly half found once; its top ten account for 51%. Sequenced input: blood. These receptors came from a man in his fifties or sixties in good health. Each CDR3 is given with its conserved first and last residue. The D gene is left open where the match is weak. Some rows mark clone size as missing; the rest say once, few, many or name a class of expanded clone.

CDR3: CASSMDRGADTQYF
DNA: TGTGCCAGCAGTATGGACAGGGGGGCAGATACGCAGTATTTT
J: TRBJ2-3
V: TRBV6-6
D: TRBD1
size: -
length: 14

CDR3: CASSPRTGGAGELFF
DNA: TGTGCCAGCAGTCCCCGGACAGGGGGGGCCGGGGAGCTGTTTTTT
J: TRBJ2-2
V: TRBV12-3/TRBV12-4
D: TRBD1
size: few
length: 15

CDR3: CASSLPRGTGDYEQYF
DNA: TGTGCCAGCAGTTTACCCCGCGGGACAGGAGACTACGAGCAGTACTTC
J: TRBJ2-7
V: TRBV28
D: TRBD1
size: -
length: 16

CDR3: CSARSWYEQFF
DNA: TGCAGTGCTAGGTCCTGGTATGAGCAGTTCTTC
J: TRBJ2-1
V: TRBV20-1
D: -
size: -
length: 11

CDR3: CASSYADSGTGSNYEQYF
DNA: TGTGCCAGCAGTTACGCGGACTCCGGGACAGGGAGTAACTACGAGCAGTACTTC
J: TRBJ2-7
V: TRBV6-5
D: TRBD1
size: -
length: 18

CDR3: CSARDTSGRGNEQFF
DNA: TGCAGTGCTAGAGACACTAGCGGGAGAGGAAATGAGCAGTTCTTC
J: TRBJ2-1
V: TRBV20-1
D: TRBD2
size: few
length: 15

CDR3: CATSDPGFGEQYF
DNA: TGTGCCACCAGTGACCCAGGGTTTGGAGAGCAGTACTTC
J: TRBJ2-7
V: TRBV24-1
D: -
size: -
length: 13

CDR3: CSAAPSGPVGDTQYF
DNA: TGCAGCGCCGCGCCTAGCGGGCCCGTAGGAGATACGCAGTATTTT
J: TRBJ2-3
V: TRBV20-1
D: TRBD2
size: -
length: 15

CDR3: CTTSRGVVQETQYF
DNA: TGTACCACCAGCAGGGGCGTTGTCCAAGAGACCCAGTACTTC
J: TRBJ2-5
V: TRBV15
D: -
size: -
length: 14

CDR3: CASSSRRGGTEAFF
DNA: TGTGCCAGCAGTTCACGCAGGGGTGGCACTGAAGCTTTCTTT
J: TRBJ1-1
V: TRBV28
D: -
size: -
length: 14

CDR3: CASSTGTGGEKLFF
DNA: TGTGCCAGCAGTACCGGGACAGGGGGTGAAAAACTGTTTTTT
J: TRBJ1-4
V: TRBV7-9
D: TRBD1
size: -
length: 14

CDR3: CASSLDPGTSNEQFF
DNA: TGTGCCAGCAGTTTAGATCCCGGGACTAGCAATGAGCAGTTCTTC
J: TRBJ2-1
V: TRBV12-3/TRBV12-4
D: TRBD2
size: many
length: 15

CDR3: CASSYSGRRSAEQYF
DNA: TGTGCCAGCAGTTACTCGGGACGGAGATCTGCCGAGCAGTACTTC
J: TRBJ2-7
V: TRBV6-2/TRBV6-3
D: -
size: few
length: 15

CDR3: CASSLGGQGGGYTF
DNA: TGTGCCAGCAGCTTAGGAGGTCAGGGGGGTGGCTACACCTTC
J: TRBJ1-2
V: TRBV7-9
D: TRBD1
size: many
length: 14

CDR3: CSATRPSGSPQYF
DNA: TGCAGTGCCACCCGACCTAGCGGGTCCCCCCAGTACTTC
J: TRBJ2-5
V: TRBV20-1
D: TRBD2
size: -
length: 13

CDR3: CSAQSGSRETQYF
DNA: TGCAGTGCCCAGAGCGGGAGTAGAGAGACCCAGTACTTC
J: TRBJ2-5
V: TRBV20-1
D: TRBD2
size: few
length: 13

CDR3: CAGSQGEGQGARQFF
DNA: TGTGCCGGCAGCCAAGGTGAAGGACAGGGGGCTCGGCAGTTCTTC
J: TRBJ2-1
V: TRBV4-2
D: TRBD1
size: -
length: 15

CDR3: CASSQAERGKNTEGAFF
DNA: TGCGCCAGCAGCCAAGCTGAAAGAGGAAAGAACACTGAGGGAGCTTTCTTT
J: TRBJ1-1
V: TRBV4-1
D: -
size: -
length: 17